This TCR beta chain was observed in a study of T cell responses to AZD1222 COVID-19 vaccine. CDR3 size: 14 residues. V was cut by 1 base and J by 7 bases, with 11 bases left in between. CDR1 and CDR2 from the germline V gene are SGHRS and YFSETQ. TCRdb keeps only in-frame clones here, not all; method: immunoSEQ multiplex PCR. The table includes tens of thousands of clones, 86% detected once. General observations from the study: At baseline, seropositivity was found in only 6 or 7 AZD1222 recipients. Donor demographics were predominantly white British with a female majority; clonal diversity may be underestimated.

The analysis combined second doses at about 4 or about 12 weeks. Of note for this clone: What it recognizes is unknown.

Sequenced material: peripheral blood, taken 28 days after the second AZD1222 dose. The clonotype comes from an adult who received the AZD1222 COVID-19 vaccine. The chain carries TRBV5-1 and TRBJ2-2; possible D gene TRBD1, 6 bases. This CDR3 is CASSLIQGGGELFF. CDR3 bases: TGCGCCAGCAGCTTGATACAAGGGGGCGGGGAGCTGTTTTTT.